This T cell receptor (beta chain) was retrieved from a study of response to subunit inactivated influenza vaccine. TCRdb redid the calling of the RT-PCR reads with MiXCR, one entry per CDR3 protein. Of 500,000 to 550,000 distinct CDR3 sequences listed, under 8.5% are singletons. Study-wide findings and caveats: Researchers suggested that each seasonal influenza vaccination recruits few new T cells.

Remarks on this clonotype: Its specificity is not known.

The ends lost 7 bases at V and 4 bases at J; junction bases unmatched: 9. The CDR3 is 14 residues long. CDR1 is MNHNS and CDR2 is SASEGT in the germline V gene. The origin of this receptor is a man between 50 and 69 years old who received an inactivated influenza vaccine. Sequenced here: PBMCs from blood, sampled 23 months after vaccination. The chain employs TRBV6-1 and TRBJ1-2; the match to TRBD1 covers 7 bases. CDR3 sequence (DNA): TGTGCCAGCACCCTCAGTCAGGGGGTCTATGGCTACACCTTC. The encoded protein is CASTLSQGVYGYTF.